Shown below are 11 T cell receptor beta chains from a single sample sequenced in a study of shared clonotypes between healthy human individuals. Method: immunoSEQ multiplex PCR; TCRdb's copy keeps in-frame clones and lacks some. The sample includes approximately 700,000 clones, around four fifths seen only once; the top ten take around 1.8%. Sequencing was performed on memory CD4+ T cells sorted from blood. The subset here: CD45RA-negative fraction. These receptors were collected from a woman in her twenties or thirties in good health.

The chain combines TRBV7-3 with TRBJ1-5; D is perhaps TRBD1 (5 bases). The CDR3 runs 14 residues. Deletions cut 2 bases from V and 4 bases from J, with 9 bases between. CDR1 is SGHTA, CDR2 FQGTGA, per germline. The CDR3 loop is CASSLYGGNQPQHF. CDR3 in DNA: TGTGCCAGCAGCTTATATGGGGGTAATCAGCCCCAGCATTTT.

This CDR3 reads CASGQSRERLAYNEQFF. The DNA for the CDR3 is TGCGCCAGCGGACAGTCAAGGGAGAGGTTGGCCTACAATGAGCAGTTCTTC. The chain combines TRBV23-1 with TRBJ2-1; maybe TRBD1 (6 bases). TRBV23-1 has ORF status, its function being uncertain. V was pared by 8 bases and J by 2 bases, with 22 bases between. The CDR3 consists of 17 residues.

As DNA, the CDR3 is TGTGCCAGCAGTCGAGGACAGACCTCTGGAAACACCATATATTTT. Translated, it gives CASSRGQTSGNTIYF. The gene calls are TRBV6-5 and TRBJ1-3; TRBD1 might be the D (6 bases). Between the trimmed V and J ends, which lost 5 bases and 0 bases, there was a span of 11 bases. This CDR3 is 15 amino acids long. Germline CDR1 MNHEY, CDR2 SVGAGI.

The V call is TRBV5-5, the J call TRBJ2-7, with D perhaps matching TRBD1 or TRBD2 (5 bases each). The germline CDR1 and CDR2 sequences are SGHKS and YYEKEE (reference sequence). The CDR3 runs to 14 residues. The V and J ends lost 6 bases and 0 bases respectively, with 13 bases between them. The CDR3 is CASTRGRSSYEQYF. The CDR3 bases are TGTGCCAGCACCCGGGGCCGGAGCTCCTACGAGCAGTACTTC.

This clone came up many times. The chain couples TRBV27 to TRBJ2-2; D is uncertain. The germline V gene has CDR1 MNHEY and CDR2 SMNVEV (reference sequence). The CDR3 has 14 amino acids. The V gene lost 6 bases and the J gene lost 7 bases, with 15 bases spanning the gap. DNA for the CDR3: TGTGCCAGCAGGCGTCCCGACGGTGGCGGGGAGCTGTTTTTT. Its translation: CASRRPDGGGELFF.

The chain is built from TRBV5-1 and TRBJ2-7; the match to TRBD1 covers 7 bases. The CDR3 contains 15 residues. Trimming took 0 bases from V and 6 from J; bases not matched to a gene: 9. Looked up from germline, CDR1 is SGHRS and CDR2 is YFSETQ. The DNA for the CDR3 is TGCGCCAGCAGCTTGGGTGACAGGGACCTACCCGAGCAGTACTTC. Translating gives CASSLGDRDLPEQYF.

Only a few counts were recorded for this clone. The chain recombines TRBV9 with TRBJ2-1; TRBD2 agrees at 7 bases. The V segment lost 7 bases and the J segment 9 bases; nucleotides outside the gene matches: 13. The germline gives CDR1 SGDLS, CDR2 YYNGEE. There are 14 residues in the CDR3. The CDR3 loop is CASGGGPGGGEQFF. CDR3 nucleotide sequence: TGTGCCAGCGGGGGAGGGCCGGGAGGAGGTGAGCAGTTCTTC.

This clone was observed a handful of times. The sample carries other DNA sequences with the same CDR3. The J gene is TRBJ2-3, the V gene TRBV19; TRBD1 matches at 7 bases. This CDR3 region has 15 residues. The trim removed 3 bases at V and 3 bases at J, leaving 6 bases unmatched. CDR1 and CDR2 (germline): LNHDA, SQIVND (reference sequence). In nucleotides, the CDR3 is TGTGCCAGTAGTATTGGGACAGCGGCAACAGATACGCAGTATTTT. Its protein product is CASSIGTAATDTQYF.

This clone was detected once. The chain recombines TRBV4-2 with TRBJ2-7; 9 nucleotides line up with TRBD1. Germline trimming cut 4 bases from V and 4 bases from J; bases unmatched to any gene: 2. This CDR3 spans 13 amino acids. Germline V gives CDR1 LGHNA, CDR2 YNFKEQ. Written as DNA, the CDR3 is TGTGCCAGCAGCCGGGACAGGGAATACGAGCAGTACTTC. Protein product: CASSRDREYEQYF.

The sample holds one count of this clone. Additional DNA sequences in this sample encode the identical CDR3. This rearrangement joins TRBV7-9 to TRBJ1-1; D unclear. Germline V CDR1 and CDR2: SEHNR, FQNEAQ (reference sequence). The length of the CDR3 is 13 residues. Trimming cost V 4 bases and J 7 bases, with 13 bases left between them. CDR3 nucleotides: TGTGCCAGCAGCTCCCAAGACGGCAGTGAAGCTTTCTTT. Its translation: CASSSQDGSEAFF.

This clone was counted once. The same CDR3 also results from other DNA sequences found in this sample. The J gene is TRBJ2-7, the V gene TRBV2, with TRBD1 identical over 9 bases. The germline CDR1 and CDR2 sequences are SNHLY and FYNNEI. V trimming: 5 bases; J trimming: 3 bases; junction bases outside the gene matches: 2. The CDR3 loop spans 13 amino acids. The CDR3 DNA reads TGTGCCAGCAGTCGGGACAGGGACTACGAGCAGTACTTC. Its translation is CASSRDRDYEQYF.